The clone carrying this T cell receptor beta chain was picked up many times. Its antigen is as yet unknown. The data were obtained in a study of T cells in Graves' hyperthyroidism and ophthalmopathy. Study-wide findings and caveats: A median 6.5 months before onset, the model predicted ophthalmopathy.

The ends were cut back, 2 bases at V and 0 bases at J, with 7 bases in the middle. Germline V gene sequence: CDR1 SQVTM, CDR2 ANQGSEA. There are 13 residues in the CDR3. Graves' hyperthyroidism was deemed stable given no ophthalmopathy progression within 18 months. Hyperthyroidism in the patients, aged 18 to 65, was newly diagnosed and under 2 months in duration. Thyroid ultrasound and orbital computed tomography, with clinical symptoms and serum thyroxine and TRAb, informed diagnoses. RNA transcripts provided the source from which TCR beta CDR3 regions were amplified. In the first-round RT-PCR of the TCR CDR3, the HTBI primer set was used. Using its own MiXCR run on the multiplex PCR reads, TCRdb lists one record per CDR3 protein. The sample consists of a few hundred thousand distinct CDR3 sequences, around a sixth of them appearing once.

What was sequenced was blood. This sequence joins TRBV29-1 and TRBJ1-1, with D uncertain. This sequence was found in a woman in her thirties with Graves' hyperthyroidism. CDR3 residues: CSVESIMNTEAFF. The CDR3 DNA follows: TGCAGCGTTGAATCAATTATGAACACTGAAGCTTTCTTT.